One T cell receptor (beta chain) is described in this entry. The clone's antigen remains unknown. No quality values exist for individual bases; no much larger clone is one base distant. This sample was taken from a study of blood T cell repertoires in COVID-19 (dated by TCRdb to 2020 to 2021). A note on the overall study: Samples covering the acute and convalescent phases of COVID-19 were provided by collaborators in the United States, Italy and Spain. A freely available public database, intended as a resource for researchers studying the immune response to SARS-CoV-2, is where the repertoires were released. Where available, HLA class I and class II types were taken from metadata supplied by the sample provider and were not determined by assay-based typing. The samples were drawn from the first 160 participants of the ongoing ImmuneRACE study and from 1,254 subjects provided by 6 global collaborators. Deeply sampled blood TCRbeta repertoires from subjects exposed to, actively infected with, or recovered from COVID-19 were included in the dataset. The prospective study material was composed of cDNA or gDNA derived from T cells, B-cell-depleted T cells, or PBMCs. A de-identified subject ID, COVID-19 status, age in years and sex were almost always included in the sample metadata.

Study-wide conclusions, independent of this receptor: The quantity of clinical and demographic metadata differed by source and by participant and was supplied without curation.

In the prospective study, participants were roughly 18 to 95 years old, resided in under 30 geographic areas of the United States, and were enrolled through a virtual design. In the prospective study, participants were assigned to cohorts based on the clinical history participants reported in a screening survey and a study questionnaire. A participant counted as exposed if, within 2 weeks of entering the study, that participant had been in contact with someone who had a PCR-confirmed or clinician-diagnosed COVID-19 case. In the prospective study, whole blood, serum and a nasopharyngeal or oropharyngeal swab were collected from each participant by mobile phlebotomists. Participants in the prospective study had the option to provide additional blood draws and questionnaires over a roughly two-month period. Blood samples from the prospective study were shipped frozen or at room temperature prior to DNA extraction.

The immunoSEQ Assay, a bias-controlled multiplex PCR, was used to amplify TCRbeta CDR3 regions from genomic DNA. Per the original workflow: The number of nucleated cells in each sample was estimated from the amplification of reference gene primers within the assay. To quantify the absolute abundance of each unique TCRbeta CDR3 rearrangement, sequence reads were collapsed and filtered. Productive Simpson clonality was computed per sample as the square root of Simpson's diversity index over productive rearrangements. Drawn from immuneACCESS, this table holds only the in-frame rearrangements with V and J called that TCRdb kept. Clones are partly lost; checked studies trace under half to an unresolved V gene and leave the rest unexplained. For V, J and clone size, that table is used; D and trimming come from the DNA. The sample contains some 320,000 clones, 85% to 90% of them found a single time. The ten largest clonotypes hold roughly 2.9% of the sample.

Taken from cysteine to phenylalanine, the CDR3 has 16 residues. The DNA shown is the 48-base CDR3, in frame from base 1. V is clipped by 1 base and J by 0 bases, and the sequence between their germline boundaries is 9 bases long. According to the germline V gene (reference sequence), CDR1 reads LNHNV and CDR2 reads YYDKDF. The V and J segments used are TRBV15 and TRBJ1-4, with no reliable assignment of the D segment. Sequencing was carried out using PBMCs or T cells enriched from blood (not recorded which). This TCR came from a woman aged 45-65 years who had been exposed to COVID-19. In nucleotide form, the sequence is TGTGCCACCAGCAGAGTTAAGGGAGCAACTAATGAAAAACTGTTTTTT. Its coded protein is CATSRVKGATNEKLFF. Supplemented by the reference TRBV15 and TRBJ1-4 proteins around the CDR3, the complete variable domain is DAMVIQNPRYQVTQFGKPVTLSCSQTLNHNVMYWYQQKSSQAPKLLFHYYDKDFNNEADTPDNFQSRRPNTSFCFLDIRSPGLGDTAMYLCATSRVKGATNEKLFFGSGTQLSVL.